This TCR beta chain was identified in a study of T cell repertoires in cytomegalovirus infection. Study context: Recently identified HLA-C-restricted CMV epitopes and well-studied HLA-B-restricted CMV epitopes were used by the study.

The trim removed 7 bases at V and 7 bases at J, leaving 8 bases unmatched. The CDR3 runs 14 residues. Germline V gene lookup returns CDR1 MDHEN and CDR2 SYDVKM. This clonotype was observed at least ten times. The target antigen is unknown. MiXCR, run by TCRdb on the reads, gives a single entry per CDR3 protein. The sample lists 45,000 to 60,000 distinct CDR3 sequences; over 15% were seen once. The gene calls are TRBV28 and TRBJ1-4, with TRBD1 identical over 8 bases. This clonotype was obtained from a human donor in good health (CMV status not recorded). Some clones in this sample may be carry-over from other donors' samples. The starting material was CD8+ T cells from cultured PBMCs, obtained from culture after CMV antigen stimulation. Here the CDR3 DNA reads TGTGCCAGCACCCGGACAGGGTGGCGTGAAAAACTGTTTTTT. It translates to CASTRTGWREKLFF.